Detailed here is one TCR beta chain. The antigen remains undetermined. The sample belongs to a study of post-analysis software for immune sequencing data. Findings and limits, study-wide: Patients showed TRBV5-6, TRBV5-1 and TRBV20-1 among five TRBV segments more frequent than in controls.

Prepared TCR beta cDNA libraries contained unique molecular identifiers. Using its own MiXCR run on the PCR reads, TCRdb lists one record per CDR3 protein. The table has roughly 620,000 distinct CDR3 sequences, roughly 40% seen once. The CDR3 totals 18 residues. The V and J ends lost 4 bases and 5 bases, in that order; junction bases with no gene match: 18. CDR1 and CDR2 from the germline V gene are SGHRS and YFSETQ. The specimen sequenced was blood. The chain employs TRBV5-1 and TRBJ2-1; TRBD1 matches at 7 bases. The receptor's source is a girl aged 10 to 17 with multiple sclerosis. Here the CDR3 DNA reads TGCGCCAGCAGCCTCGACCCTCACAGGGGCGCCACCGACAATGAGCAGTTCTTC. Translation gives CASSLDPHRGATDNEQFF.